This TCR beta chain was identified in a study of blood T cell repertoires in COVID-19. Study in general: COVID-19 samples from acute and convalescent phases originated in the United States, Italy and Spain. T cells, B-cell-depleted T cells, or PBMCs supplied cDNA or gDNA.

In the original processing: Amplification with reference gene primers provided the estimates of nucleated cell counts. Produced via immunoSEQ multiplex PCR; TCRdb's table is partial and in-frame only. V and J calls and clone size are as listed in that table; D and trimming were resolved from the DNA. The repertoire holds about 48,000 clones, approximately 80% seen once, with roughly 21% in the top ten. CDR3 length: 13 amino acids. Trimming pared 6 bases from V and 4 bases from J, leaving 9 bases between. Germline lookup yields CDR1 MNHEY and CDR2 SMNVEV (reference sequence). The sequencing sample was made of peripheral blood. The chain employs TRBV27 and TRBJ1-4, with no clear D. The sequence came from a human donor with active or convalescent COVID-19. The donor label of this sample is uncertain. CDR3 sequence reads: CASRSELNEKLFF. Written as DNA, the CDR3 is TGTGCCAGCAGATCTGAACTTAATGAAAAACTGTTTTTT.